This TCR beta chain was obtained from a study of cytomegalovirus exposure and HLA in healthy donors (dated by TCRdb to the late 2010s). As for the study more broadly: An earlier analysis of approximately 590 of the donors reported approximately 270 Gb of sequence data and roughly 100 million unique TCR beta sequences from about 179 million T cells. Along with the roughly 610-subject first cohort, a separate validation cohort of over a hundred different subjects was used. Typing coverage differed by locus: A, B, C, DRB1 and DQB1 were typed in roughly 629-630 donors, DQA1 in 500 to 550, DPA1 in approximately 610, and DPB1 in about 450. Four to six DR-DQ haplotypes were handled as single units for association and clustering, since linkage in the cohort was strong. HLA typing included class I and class II loci at four-digit resolution. The study used immunosequencing to profile the T cell repertoires of about 670 subjects and linked those repertoires to cytomegalovirus serostatus. Among 398 genotyped donors of the cohort, an average of approximately 240,000 unique TCR beta nucleotide sequences was sequenced per donor, of which roughly 17% were non-productive. An early release covering roughly 640 HLA-typed donors comprised approximately 300 gigabases of sequencing data and 65 million to 100 million unique TCR sequences. The later analysis used no new phenotypic data to find candidate immune exposures, relying instead on TCR beta sequences and their occurrence across donors. The aim of the study was to test whether cataloging public T cell receptors could identify signatures of past pathogen exposure. All discovery cohort repertoires had been generated using a single sequencing platform. To decide whether each TCR beta V gene segment behaved as functional or pseudogenic, an earlier analysis of 587 of the donors relied on high-throughput TCR beta sequencing. A later genetic analysis used genome-wide SNP genotypes for 398 of the 666 donors, treating that subset as a discovery cohort. In a later analysis, previously published TCR beta repertoires from about 670 donors were re-analyzed and high-resolution HLA genotyping was added so that TCR occurrence patterns could be studied. Of the approximately 400 genotyped donors, approximately 81% were placed in the genetic ancestry cluster associated with self-reported Caucasian donors. Donor age, sex, ethnicity and CMV serostatus were compiled together with the repertoire data. The study combined high-throughput TCR immunosequencing, statistical association of individual TCRs with disease status, and machine learning to predict cytomegalovirus infection status. Here is what the overall study found, with its caveats: Compared with equally common non-associated chains, HLA-associated TCR beta chains in a later analysis were more clonally expanded and had lower generation probabilities. A later genetic analysis reported fewer N-insertions in productive TCRs among donors in an Asian-associated ancestry cluster than the 666-donor mean. A further reported finding was that TCR beta sequences accurately predicted the HLA-A and HLA-B alleles for most subjects in the first cohort. It was suggested by the authors that the approach could potentially be generalized to other disease states and immunological phenotypes. Immune exposure information for the cohort was limited to CMV serostatus. Linkage disequilibrium might explain the correlated functional status among segregating V segments, but an unknown experimental factor could not be ruled out. Specific HLA alleles were associated with roughly 17,000 TCR beta sequences at a false discovery rate of 0.05 in a later analysis. According to a later analysis, TCR association rates differed among HLA loci, with DRB1 alleles showing the most associated TCRs and HLA-C alleles showing the fewest. An association between a missense DCLRE1C variant and V-gene and J-gene trimming of TCR beta chains was found in a later genetic analysis and replicated in an independent cohort. In vitro tests confirmed that a few of the cytomegalovirus-associated TCR beta chains recognize cytomegalovirus antigens. A later analysis found that most CMV-associated TCR beta chains appeared HLA-restricted, with HLA associations seemingly driven largely by CMV exposure. The cohort was sequenced for TCR beta chains only, and without alpha or paired-chain data the features that could be detected were limited. Most TCR sequences were observed very rarely across donors, whereas some public TCRs were present in many individuals. Broadly in line with IMGT annotations, most TCR beta V segments showed up in productive rearrangements about 87% or about 30% of the time in an earlier analysis of 450 to 600 of the donors. Because some donors lacked HLA typing at each locus, the association tests relied only on the typed subset. The presence/absence analyses assumed that sequencing depth was roughly uniform across donors, and that assumption may not be true. In the study, some 160 TCR beta chains were listed as associated with cytomegalovirus. Because counts were too low, about 17 rarely observed V segments, including chromosome 9 orphons, were excluded from the earlier analysis of a few hundred of the donors. The 87-base-pair reads could not distinguish some IMGT-functional V segments, including TRBV6-2 and TRBV6-3, so those segments were excluded. The classifier was reported to diagnose cytomegalovirus status with high specificity and sensitivity in both the original cohort and the validation cohort. Several of the top co-occurrence clusters appeared to be linked to parvovirus B19, influenza, CMV and Epstein-Barr virus, according to a later analysis. A group of highly shared sequence variants was considered likely to be a technical artifact of the sequencing pipeline. Strong co-occurrence of HLA alleles, especially DR and DQ, made assigning TCR associations to individual alleles difficult.

Preparation of the library involved the immunoSEQ multiplex PCR assay. For the multiplex PCR, a mixture combining 60 forward primers for TCR Vbeta segments and 13 reverse primers for TCR Jbeta segments was used. Amplification of the CDR3 region of rearranged TCR beta genes was performed with a multiplex PCR assay on genomic DNA. On the Illumina HiSeq System, the amplified TCR beta libraries were sequenced as 87-base-pair reads. The authors processed their data as follows. A later analysis tallied some 79 million unique TCR beta chains across the 650 to 750 repertoires, and about 12 million of those chains were shared by two or more donors. Raw reads were error-corrected and collapsed into unique sequences by a nearest-neighbor algorithm in which closely related sequences were merged to remove PCR and sequencing errors. V, D and J gene segments were assigned by aligning CDR3 sequences to IMGT reference sequences. Each retained sequence needed at least a six-nucleotide match to both a V gene segment and a J gene segment. Rearrangements were called productive when the CDR3 lacked stop codons and stayed in frame with V and J; all others were non-productive. CDR3 was defined by IMGT convention, running from the second conserved V-encoded cysteine to the conserved J-encoded phenylalanine. The earlier analysis of about 560 of the donors excluded any sequence lacking an unambiguous match to a single V gene segment. An earlier analysis of fewer than 750 of the donors classified V segments as functional when productive rearrangements were above 56.7% and as segregating when the standard deviation between donors was above 5%. A statistical classification framework was developed to diagnose cytomegalovirus status using the catalog of TCR beta chain sequences. V and J gene assignment, in a later analysis, came from comparing TCR nucleotide sequences with IMGT/GENE-DB human TR gene sequences. A later analysis assigned CDR3 sequences and most-parsimonious VDJ recombination scenarios with the TCRdist pipeline. In a later analysis, every TCR beta chain was defined by the combination of its CDR3 amino acid sequence and its V-gene family, and reads without a unique V-gene family were dropped. As a way to deal with suspected cross-contamination and a sequencing artifact, a later analysis dropped over 550 nucleotide sequences that were highly shared and had low generation probability. In a later analysis, a clonal expansion index for each public chain was calculated from normalized within-repertoire ranks of inferred template counts. A later analysis computed generation probabilities with a VDJ recombination model fitted to out-of-frame rearrangements, and checked the results against IGoR. In a later analysis, hypergeometric tests were used to score TCR-TCR, TCR-HLA and TCR-CMV co-occurrence, with a repertoire-size bias correction applied to TCR pairs. A later analysis estimated false discovery rates by permuting HLA or CMV assignments 20 times. In a later analysis, co-occurring TCRs were grouped using DBSCAN, with TCRdist sequence similarity added in when clustering inside HLA-allele-positive subsets. Co-occurrence clustering excluded repertoires with fewer than 30,000 or more than 120,000 public chains, plus five with anomalous nucleotide sharing. Not all clones reach the TCRdb copy of this immuneACCESS table, which keeps in-frame sequences only. Checked studies attribute under half of the gap to unresolved V genes and leave the rest unexplained. V, J and clone size are taken as reported in that table, and D and trimming were inferred from the DNA itself. The sample table holds 150,000 or so clones, of which approximately 80% were seen once. The top ten clonotypes cover 1.5% to 2% of the sample.

This clone was picked up one time. Its binding antigen is unknown. No much larger clone exists at a distance of one base, and base qualities are not known. The cohort comprised fewer than 700 healthy bone marrow donors. At the time of sampling, all cohort members were nominally healthy, though unrecorded immune exposures were likely present. The donor tested CMV seronegative and was one of the 352 seronegative cohort members. A peripheral blood sample was collected from each donor, and TCR beta sequencing was performed on peripheral blood mononuclear cells. The Qiagen DNeasy Blood Extraction Kit was used to extract genomic DNA from the blood cell samples. The CDR3 sequence holds 15 residues, the cysteine and phenylalanine included. CDR3 DNA is the only sequence kept; it has 45 bases, read in frame from the first base. CDR1 is given as LNHDA and CDR2 as SQIVND, both from the germline V gene (reference sequence). The junction shows trimming of 2 bases on V and 8 bases on J, and the gene matches do not reach 8 bases of it.

The source is a woman in her 30s in good health and CMV-seronegative. Sequenced input: PBMCs. The chain links TRBV19 with TRBJ2-1, with 8 bases matching TRBD2. DNA sequence: TGTGCCAGTAGTATAACGAGCGGGAGCTTCTATGAGCAGTTCTTC. It is translated as CASSITSGSFYEQFF. Full variable domain (CDR3 extended with the reference TRBV19 and TRBJ2-1 proteins): DGGITQSPKYLFRKEGQNVTLSCEQNLNHDAMYWYRQDPGQGLRLIYYSQIVNDFQKGDIAEGYSVSREKKESFPLTVTSAQKNPTAFYLCASSITSGSFYEQFFGPGTRLTVL.